This T cell receptor beta chain was observed in a study of graft-versus-host responses after intestinal transplantation. Across the whole study: Recipients across the board were started on anti-thymocyte globulin induction, then kept on tacrolimus and steroids for about 3 years.

The CDR3 is 14 amino acids. Per germline, CDR1 KGHSH and CDR2 LQKENI. V gave up 5 bases and J gave up 2 bases, with 13 bases separating them. TCRdb's copy holds only in-frame clones and misses some; the assay was immunoSEQ multiplex PCR. The table has roughly 7,000 clones, around 25% seen once. Dividing CFSE-low CD3+CD4+ and CD3+CD8+ responders were isolated by sorting after the reaction. This clone was seen a handful of times. The source of this sequence is a human patient who was an organ donor for intestinal transplantation. The chain combines TRBV18 with TRBJ2-7, with a tentative D call TRBD2 (5 bases). The material was alloreactive CD4+ T cells from a mixed lymphocyte reaction culture, obtained before transplantation. As to subset: CFSE-low proliferating T cells sorted from roughly six-day pre-transplant mixed lymphocyte reaction (GvH or HvG direction). CDR3 residues: CASSTGRQTYEQYF. For the CDR3, the DNA is TGTGCCAGCTCAACGGGGAGACAAACCTACGAGCAGTACTTC.